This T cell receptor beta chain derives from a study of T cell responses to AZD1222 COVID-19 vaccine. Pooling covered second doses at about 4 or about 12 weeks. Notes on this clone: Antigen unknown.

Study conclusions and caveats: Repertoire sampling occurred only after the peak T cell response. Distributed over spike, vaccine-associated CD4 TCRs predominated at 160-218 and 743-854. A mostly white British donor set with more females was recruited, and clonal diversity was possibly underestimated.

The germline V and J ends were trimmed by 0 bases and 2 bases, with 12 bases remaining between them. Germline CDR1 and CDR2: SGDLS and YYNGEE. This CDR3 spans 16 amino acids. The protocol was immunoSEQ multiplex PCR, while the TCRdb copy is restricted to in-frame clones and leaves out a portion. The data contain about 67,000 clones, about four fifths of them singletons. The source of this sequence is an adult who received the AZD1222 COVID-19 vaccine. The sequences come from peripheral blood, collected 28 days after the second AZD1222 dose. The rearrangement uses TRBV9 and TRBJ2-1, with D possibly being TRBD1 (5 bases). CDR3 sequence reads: CASSVAAARAYNEQFF. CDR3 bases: TGTGCCAGCAGCGTAGCGGCTGCCAGGGCCTACAATGAGCAGTTCTTC. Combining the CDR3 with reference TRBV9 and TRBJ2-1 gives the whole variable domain DSGVTQTPKHLITATGQRVTLRCSPRSGDLSVYWYQQSLDQGLQFLIQYYNGEERAKGNILERFSAQQFPDLHSELNLSSLELGDSALYFCASSVAAARAYNEQFFGPGTRLTVL.